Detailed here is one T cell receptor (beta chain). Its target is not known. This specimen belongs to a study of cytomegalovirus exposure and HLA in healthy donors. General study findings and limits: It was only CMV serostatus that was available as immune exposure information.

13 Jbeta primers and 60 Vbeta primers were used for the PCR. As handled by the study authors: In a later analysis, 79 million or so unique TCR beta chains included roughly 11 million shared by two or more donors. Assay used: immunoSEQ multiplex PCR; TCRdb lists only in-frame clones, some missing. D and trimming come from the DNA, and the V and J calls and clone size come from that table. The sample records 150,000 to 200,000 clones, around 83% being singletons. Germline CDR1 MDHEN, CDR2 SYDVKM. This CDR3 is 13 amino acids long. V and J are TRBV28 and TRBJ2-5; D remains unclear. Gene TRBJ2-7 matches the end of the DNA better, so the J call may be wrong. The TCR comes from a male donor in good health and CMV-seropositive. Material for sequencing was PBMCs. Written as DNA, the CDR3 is TGTGCCAGCAGTTCGGCAGACTTCTACGAGCAGTACTTC. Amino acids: CASSSADFYEQYF.